The present T cell receptor (beta chain) was sequenced within a study of cytomegalovirus exposure and HLA in healthy donors. To note about this clone: Its antigen is not known.

The V gene's germline CDR1 is LGHNA and CDR2 YNFKEQ. The J segment lost 0 bases and the V segment lost 0 bases, leaving 5 bases of the junction unmatched. CDR3 length: 17 amino acids. Broader study findings: While the bulk of TCR sequences proved rare, some public TCRs turned up in many donors. When analyzed later, the rates of TCR association showed variation by HLA locus, with DRB1 the most and HLA-C the fewest. A later analysis linked a missense variant in DCLRE1C to the trimming of TCR beta V and J genes. Certain sequence variants were highly shared and formed a cluster, and this cluster was likely a sequencing artifact.

PCR involved 60 Vbeta and 13 Jbeta primers. Produced via immunoSEQ multiplex PCR; TCRdb's table is partial and in-frame only. The top ten clones hold about 4.2% of a sample with 90,000 to 120,000 clones, 65% to 80% of them seen once. This clonotype originated in a woman aged 45-65 years in good health and CMV-seropositive. Material for sequencing was PBMCs. This chain connects TRBV4-2 to TRBJ2-1, with 7 bases that match TRBD2. The CDR3 nucleotides are TGTGCCAGCAGCCAAGATTGGGGCGGGGGCTCCTACAATGAGCAGTTCTTC. The encoded protein is CASSQDWGGGSYNEQFF.